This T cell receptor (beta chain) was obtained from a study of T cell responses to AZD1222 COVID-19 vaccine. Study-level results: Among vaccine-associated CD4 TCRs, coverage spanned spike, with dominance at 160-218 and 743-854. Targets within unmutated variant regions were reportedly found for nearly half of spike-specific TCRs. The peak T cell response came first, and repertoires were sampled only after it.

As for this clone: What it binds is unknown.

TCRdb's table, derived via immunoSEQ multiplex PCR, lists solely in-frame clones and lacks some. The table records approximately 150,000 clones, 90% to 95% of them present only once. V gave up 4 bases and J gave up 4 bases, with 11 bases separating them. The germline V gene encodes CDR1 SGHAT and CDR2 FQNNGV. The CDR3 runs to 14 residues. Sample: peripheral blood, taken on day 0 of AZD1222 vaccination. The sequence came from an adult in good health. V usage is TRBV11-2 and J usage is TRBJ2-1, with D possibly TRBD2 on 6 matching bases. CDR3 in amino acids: CASSSLAKYNEQFF. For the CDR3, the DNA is TGTGCCAGCAGCTCCCTAGCGAAATACAATGAGCAGTTCTTC.